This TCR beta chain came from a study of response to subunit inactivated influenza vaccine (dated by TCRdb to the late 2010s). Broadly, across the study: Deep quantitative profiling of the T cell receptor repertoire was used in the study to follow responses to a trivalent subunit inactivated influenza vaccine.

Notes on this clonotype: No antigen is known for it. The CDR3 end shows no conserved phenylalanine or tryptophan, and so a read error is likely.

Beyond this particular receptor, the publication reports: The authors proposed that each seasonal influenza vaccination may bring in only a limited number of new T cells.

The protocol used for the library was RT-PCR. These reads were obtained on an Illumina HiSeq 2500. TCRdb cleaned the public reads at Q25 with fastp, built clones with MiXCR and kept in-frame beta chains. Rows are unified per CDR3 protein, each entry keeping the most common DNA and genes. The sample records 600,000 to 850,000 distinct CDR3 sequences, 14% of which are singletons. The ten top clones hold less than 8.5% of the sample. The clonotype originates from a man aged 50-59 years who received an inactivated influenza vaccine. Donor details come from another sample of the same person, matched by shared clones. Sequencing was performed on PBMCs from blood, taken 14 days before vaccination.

For the CDR3, the sequence is CASSQTGSLVGYTV. The DNA sequence follows: TGTGCCAGCAGTCAGACAGGGAGTTTAGTTGGCTACACCGTC. The V and J genes are TRBV6-1 and TRBJ1-2; TRBD1 matches 7 bases in the middle. CDR1 is given as MNHNS and CDR2 as SASEGT, both from the germline V gene. The junction shows trimming of 5 bases on V and 7 bases on J, and the gene matches do not reach 10 bases of it. The CDR3 adds up to 14 amino acids, both ends counted. The only DNA kept is the CDR3, 42 bases in frame from the first base.